The TCR beta chain under discussion was sequenced for a study of metastatic and nonmetastatic thyroid tumors. Study-wide background: Malignant and benign thyroid patients had repertoires compared in peripheral blood and tumor or nodule tissue.

Nobody among the patients had been given any treatment before thyroid surgery. TCRdb used MiXCR to call clones anew from the PCR reads. In the table there are about 38,000 clones, roughly a quarter of which are singletons. Source material: blood. The receptor comes from a female donor with papillary thyroid cancer or a benign thyroid nodule (not recorded which). Some clones in this sample may be carry-over from other donors' samples.

This chain's CDR3 is CASSELRGSNQPQHF. For the CDR3, the DNA is TGTGCCAGCAGTGAATTAAGGGGTAGCAATCAGCCCCAGCATTTT. This sequence joins TRBV6-1 and TRBJ1-5; maybe TRBD1 (5 bases). V shed 2 bases and J shed 0 bases, with 8 bases lying between them. The CDR3 is 15 amino acids. Per the germline V gene, CDR1 is MNHNS and CDR2 is SASEGT.